The clone carrying this TCR beta chain was seen once. Antigen specificity is unknown. This sample stems from a study of cytomegalovirus exposure and HLA in healthy donors. Study-wide results and limits: The classifier reportedly diagnosed cytomegalovirus status with high sensitivity and specificity. According to a later analysis, TCR clusters from the first cohort tended to co-occur in the roughly 130 validation repertoires.

Only in-frame clones appear in the TCRdb table, and some are missing; sequencing was by immunoSEQ multiplex PCR. The table lists some 120,000 clones, almost 90% of them singletons. The V gene lost 2 bases and the J gene lost 3 bases, with 11 bases spanning the gap. The length of the CDR3 is 15 residues. Germline V lookup: CDR1 MGHDK, CDR2 SYGVNS. Material for sequencing was PBMCs. The sequence came from a man younger than 40 in good health and CMV-seronegative. The chain links TRBV25-1 to TRBJ2-1, with D maybe TRBD1 (5 bases). CDR3: CASSEVGVNYNEQFF. The CDR3 nucleotides read TGTGCCAGCAGTGAAGTAGGGGTAAACTACAATGAGCAGTTCTTC.